Below, 32 T cell receptor beta chains from the same sample are listed, as sequenced in a study of blood T cell repertoires in COVID-19. TCRdb's copy holds only in-frame clones and misses some; the assay was immunoSEQ multiplex PCR. The sample consists of 240,000 or so clones, approximately 83% of them appearing once. Sequencing was done on a sample of peripheral blood. The receptors stem from a woman between 25 and 40 years old who had recovered from COVID-19.

There are a few counts of this clone. The J gene is TRBJ2-5, the V gene TRBV10-3, with D possibly being TRBD1 (5 bases). The germline CDR1 and CDR2 sequences are ENHRY and SYGVKD. The length of the CDR3 is 13 residues. The germline V and J ends were trimmed by 4 bases and 1 base, with 7 bases remaining between them. The CDR3 DNA sequence: TGTGCCATCAGTGGGACACCCCAAGAGACCCAGTACTTC. This sequence encodes CAISGTPQETQYF.

The chain couples TRBV6-6 to TRBJ1-5; 8 bases are a match to TRBD1. The CDR3 is made up of 15 amino acids. CDR1 and CDR2 (germline): MNHNY, SVGAGI (reference sequence). Losses at the gene ends were 6 bases for V and 1 base for J; bases not matched to a gene: 5. CDR3 in DNA: TGTGCCAGCAGCCCTCAGGGGGCGAGCAATCAGCCCCAGCATTTT. Translating it yields CASSPQGASNQPQHF.

This clone was picked up one time. The chain employs TRBV4-1 and TRBJ2-2; weak D call: TRBD1 (5 bases). The V gene lost 0 bases and the J gene lost 6 bases, with 11 bases spanning the gap. Germline CDR1 and CDR2: MGHRA and YSYEKL. The CDR3 is made up of 15 amino acids. CDR3 nucleotides: TGCGCCAGCAGCCAAGAAAGGGGATTCGCCGGGGAGCTGTTTTTT. This sequence encodes CASSQERGFAGELFF.

The count of this clone is one. CDR3 DNA: TGTGCCAGTAGTATTCAGGAGGCGAACATTCAGTACTTC. Residues: CASSIQEANIQYF. The J gene is TRBJ2-4, the V gene TRBV19, with D tentatively TRBD2 (5 bases). The V gene lost 3 bases and the J gene lost 7 bases, with 10 bases spanning the gap. This CDR3 region has 13 residues. Germline lookup yields CDR1 LNHDA and CDR2 SQIVND (reference sequence).

V and J are TRBV11-3 and TRBJ2-7; TRBD1 agrees at 7 bases. CDR3 length: 15 amino acids. V trimming: 8 bases; J trimming: 3 bases; junction bases outside the gene matches: 13. Germline V gene sequence: CDR1 SGHNT, CDR2 YENEEA. This CDR3 reads CASSLRQGPIYEQYF. The CDR3 DNA sequence: TGTGCCAGCTCCCTCCGACAGGGACCGATCTACGAGCAGTACTTC.

This chain connects TRBV7-9 to TRBJ2-7, with 10 bases identical to TRBD1. Germline trimming cut 3 bases from V and 2 bases from J; bases unmatched to any gene: 10. The CDR3 contains 17 residues. The germline CDR1 and CDR2 sequences are SEHNR and FQNEAQ (reference sequence). CDR3 sequence: CASSFPMTGGTTYEQYF. CDR3 DNA: TGTGCCAGCAGCTTTCCCATGACAGGGGGCACGACCTACGAGCAGTACTTC. The complete variable domain, with remaining parts taken from reference TRBV7-9 and TRBJ2-7, reads DTGVSQNPRHKITKRGQNVTFRCDPISEHNRLYWYRQTLGQGPEFLTYFQNEAQLEKSRLLSDRFSAERPKGSFSTLEIQRTEQGDSAMYLCASSFPMTGGTTYEQYFGPGTRLTVT.

This chain connects TRBV6-2 or TRBV6-3 to TRBJ1-3, with D unresolved. V shed 2 bases and J shed 0 bases, with 5 bases lying between them. Germline V gene sequence: CDR1 MNHEY, CDR2 SVGEGT. The CDR3 is 14 amino acids. The DNA of the CDR3 is TGTGCCAGCAGTTACCTGAGCTCTGGAAACACCATATATTTT. This codes for CASSYLSSGNTIYF.

J is TRBJ2-2 and V is TRBV7-9; 11 bases are a match to TRBD1. The V and J ends lost 5 bases and 2 bases, in that order; junction bases with no gene match: 4. CDR1 is SEHNR and CDR2 is FQNEAQ in the germline V gene (reference sequence). This CDR3 spans 16 amino acids. CDR3 DNA sequence: TGTGCCAGCAGCGGGACAGGGGGATTAAACACCGGGGAGCTGTTTTTT. Amino acid sequence: CASSGTGGLNTGELFF.

The chain combines TRBV19 with TRBJ2-1; D remains ambiguous. This CDR3 comprises 14 residues. Germline CDR1 reads LNHDA; CDR2 reads SQIVND (reference sequence). V was shortened by 0 bases and J by 9 bases, with 12 bases between the two germline ends. CDR3 sequence reads: CASSIDPGEGEQFF. In nucleotides, the CDR3 is TGTGCCAGTAGTATAGATCCAGGTGAAGGTGAGCAGTTCTTC.

The chain joins TRBV9 to TRBJ1-1; D might be TRBD1 (6 bases). CDR1 is SGDLS and CDR2 is YYNGEE in the germline V gene. The CDR3 extends over 14 amino acids. V was cut by 3 bases and J by 5 bases, with 14 bases left in between. The CDR3 DNA sequence: TGTGCCAGCAGCGAAATACAGGGACGGACTGAAGCTTTCTTT. It yields the protein CASSEIQGRTEAFF.

The gene calls are TRBV18 and TRBJ1-2; tentatively, D is TRBD1 (5 bases). Germline V gene lookup returns CDR1 KGHSH and CDR2 LQKENI. Trimming cost V 3 bases and J 5 bases, with 16 bases left between them. This CDR3 comprises 15 residues. CDR3 DNA sequence: TGTGCCAGCTCACCTAGCCGGGGGAATGGGTATGGCTACACCTTC. Translation: CASSPSRGNGYGYTF.

The V call is TRBV4-2, the J call TRBJ2-7; no clear D. This CDR3 contains 14 residues. V was cut by 0 bases and J by 1 base, with 7 bases left in between. CDR1 is LGHNA and CDR2 is YNFKEQ in the germline V gene. CDR3 in DNA: TGTGCCAGCAGCCAAGATTGGCAGTCCTACGAGCAGTACTTC. Translating it yields CASSQDWQSYEQYF.

The rearrangement links TRBV27 to TRBJ2-1; TRBD2 agrees at 9 bases. J gave up 1 base and V 5 bases, and 15 bases lay outside the gene matches. In germline, CDR1 is MNHEY, CDR2 SMNVEV (reference sequence). There are 19 residues in the CDR3. CDR3 coding DNA: TGTGCCAGCAGTGCCTATGGCGGGGGGGCGTCCTCGTCCTACAATGAGCAGTTCTTC. It yields the protein CASSAYGGGASSSYNEQFF.

J is TRBJ1-2 and V is TRBV5-5; D might be TRBD1 (6 bases). V shed 0 bases and J shed 8 bases, with 14 bases lying between them. The germline gives CDR1 SGHKS, CDR2 YYEKEE (reference sequence). The CDR3 length is 14 residues. The CDR3 here is CASSLGTEMYGYTF. The CDR3 nucleotides are TGTGCCAGCAGCTTGGGGACAGAGATGTACGGCTACACCTTC. The complete variable domain, with remaining parts taken from reference TRBV5-5 and TRBJ1-2, reads DAGVTQSPTHLIKTRGQQVTLRCSPISGHKSVSWYQQVLGQGPQFIFQYYEKEERGRGNFPDRFSARQFPNYSSELNVNALLLGDSALYLCASSLGTEMYGYTFGSGTRLTVV.

The V call is TRBV11-2, the J call TRBJ2-1; weak D call: TRBD2 (6 bases). V dropped 5 bases and J dropped 0 bases, with 14 bases sitting between them. Germline CDR1 SGHAT, CDR2 FQNNGV. CDR3 length: 16 amino acids. Here the CDR3 reads CASSPLGEDSYNEQFF. For the CDR3, the DNA is TGTGCCAGCAGCCCCCTGGGGGAGGACTCCTACAATGAGCAGTTCTTC.

The chain combines TRBV5-1 with TRBJ2-5; 11 nucleotides align to TRBD2. The CDR3 extends over 15 amino acids. The V and J ends lost 4 bases and 5 bases, in that order; junction bases with no gene match: 7. Germline CDR1 SGHRS, CDR2 YFSETQ. DNA of the CDR3: TGCGCCAGCAGCCAATTTAGCGGGGGGGCCGAGACCCAGTACTTC. Its protein is CASSQFSGGAETQYF.

The chain employs TRBV2 and TRBJ1-2, with TRBD1 identical over 9 bases. Per the germline V gene, CDR1 is SNHLY and CDR2 is FYNNEI. J gave up 7 bases and V 10 bases, and 10 bases lay outside the gene matches. The CDR3 length is 13 residues. CDR3 protein: CATRGGTGLGYTF. The CDR3, as DNA: TGTGCCACCCGGGGTGGGACAGGGCTTGGCTACACCTTC.

J is TRBJ1-1 and V is TRBV27; 7 positions match TRBD1. After removal of 7 bases from V and 9 bases from J, the junction contained 8 bases not matched to a gene. CDR1 and CDR2 (germline): MNHEY, SMNVEV (reference sequence). The length of the CDR3 is 12 residues. The CDR3 region is CASKSPGQQAFF. Here the CDR3 DNA reads TGTGCCAGCAAATCTCCGGGACAGCAAGCTTTCTTT.

The rearrangement links TRBV4-2 to TRBJ1-5; D is undetermined. Trimming left V 1 base short and J 5 bases short, with 18 bases between. The CDR3 is 17 amino acids. Per germline, CDR1 LGHNA and CDR2 YNFKEQ. The CDR3 DNA reads TGTGCCAGCAGCCAAGTCGCCGGCACCAGGTTAGATCAGCCCCAGCATTTT. It encodes CASSQVAGTRLDQPQHF.

The chain carries TRBV5-6 and TRBJ1-3; 8 nucleotides line up with TRBD1. This CDR3 contains 15 residues. With 2 bases clipped from V and 2 bases from J, the junction kept 3 bases outside the gene matches. CDR1 is SGHDT and CDR2 is YYEEEE in the germline V gene. Written as DNA, the CDR3 is TGTGCCAGCAGCTTTGGACAGGGTACTGGAAACACCATATATTTT. Translating gives CASSFGQGTGNTIYF. Combining the CDR3 with reference TRBV5-6 and TRBJ1-3 gives the whole variable domain DAGVTQSPTHLIKTRGQQVTLRCSPKSGHDTVSWYQQALGQGPQFIFQYYEEEERQRGNFPDRFSGHQFPNYSSELNVNALLLGDSALYLCASSFGQGTGNTIYFGEGSWLTVV.

The rearrangement joins TRBV2 to TRBJ1-1; no reliable D call. This CDR3 has 14 amino acids. CDR1 and CDR2 from the germline V gene are SNHLY and FYNNEI. V was shortened by 7 bases and J by 1 base, with 13 bases between the two germline ends. The CDR3 reads CASIPDNQNTEAFF. The CDR3 DNA follows: TGTGCCAGCATCCCTGACAACCAGAACACTGAAGCTTTCTTT.

The V gene is TRBV2, the J gene TRBJ2-1; tentative D call: TRBD2 (5 bases). The germline CDR1 and CDR2 sequences are SNHLY and FYNNEI. This CDR3 is 12 amino acids long. V was cut by 9 bases and J by 10 bases, with 16 bases left in between. The CDR3: CASSQDGGEQFF. The CDR3 DNA reads as TGTGCCAGTTCCCAGGACGGAGGAGAGCAGTTCTTC.

The rearrangement uses TRBV7-6 and TRBJ1-1; D is undetermined. The V gene lost 1 base and the J gene lost 0 bases, with 9 bases spanning the gap. The CDR3 totals 15 residues. Germline assignment: CDR1 SGHVS and CDR2 FNYEAQ. CDR3 region: CASSLDGRMNTEAFF. The CDR3 nucleotides read TGTGCCAGCAGCTTAGATGGTAGAATGAACACTGAAGCTTTCTTT.

This chain connects TRBV11-2 to TRBJ2-5, with a weak D call TRBD1 (6 bases). Germline CDR1 reads SGHAT; CDR2 reads FQNNGV. Trimming left V 5 bases short and J 2 bases short, with 12 bases between. This CDR3 is 14 amino acids long. CDR3 amino acids: CASSPSGEQETQYF. The CDR3 coding sequence is TGTGCCAGCAGCCCCTCAGGGGAACAAGAGACCCAGTACTTC. The variable domain in full, completed from reference TRBV11-2 and TRBJ2-5, reads EAGVAQSPRYKIIEKRQSVAFWCNPISGHATLYWYQQILGQGPKLLIQFQNNGVVDDSQLPKDRFSAERLKGVDSTLKIQPAKLEDSAVYLCASSPSGEQETQYFGPGTRLLVL.

J is TRBJ2-7 and V is TRBV6-5; 7 nucleotides line up with TRBD1. Germline CDR1 is MNHEY and CDR2 is SVGAGI. V lost 6 bases to trimming and J lost 5 bases; unmatched junction nucleotides: 10. This CDR3 has 14 amino acids. The CDR3 DNA follows: TGTGCCAGCAGCTTGGGACAGTTCATTGACGAGCAGTACTTC. It yields the protein CASSLGQFIDEQYF.

V is TRBV3-1 (or the pseudogene TRBV3-2) and J is TRBJ2-5; 10 nucleotides align to TRBD1. Germline loops: CDR1 LGHDT, CDR2 YNNKEL (reference sequence). There are 16 residues in the CDR3. Trimming cost V 1 base and J 3 bases; bases outside gene matches: 5. The CDR3 reads CASSQGWGTGEETQYF. The CDR3 DNA is TGTGCCAGCAGCCAAGGATGGGGGACAGGGGAAGAGACCCAGTACTTC.

The chain combines TRBV7-3 with TRBJ1-1, with 8 bases that match TRBD1. With V trimmed by 2 bases and J by 8 bases, 7 bases remained unmatched. This CDR3 has 14 amino acids. CDR1 and CDR2 from the germline V gene are SGHTA and FQGTGA. CDR3 amino acids: CASSLQPQGAEAFF. CDR3 nucleotide sequence: TGTGCCAGCAGCTTACAACCCCAGGGGGCGGAAGCTTTCTTT.

The V gene is TRBV7-2, the J gene TRBJ2-5; 10 bases align to TRBD2. CDR1 and CDR2 from the germline V gene are SGHTA and FQGNSA. This CDR3 contains 16 residues. The V segment lost 5 bases and the J segment 3 bases; nucleotides outside the gene matches: 9. The CDR3 region is CASSPAGGPHKETQYF. CDR3 nucleotides: TGTGCCAGCAGCCCAGCGGGGGGGCCACACAAAGAGACCCAGTACTTC.

The genes are TRBV19 and TRBJ2-3, with 8 bases aligning to TRBD2. The CDR3 totals 15 residues. The J segment lost 4 bases and the V segment lost 3 bases, leaving 6 bases of the junction unmatched. CDR1 is LNHDA and CDR2 is SQIVND in the germline V gene (reference sequence). The CDR3 nucleotides read TGTGCCAGTAGTATGGAACTAGCGGAGGCAGATACGCAGTATTTT. It is translated as CASSMELAEADTQYF.

The chain has TRBV15 and TRBJ1-4; no reliable D call. The CDR3 covers 16 residues. Germline CDR1 reads LNHNV; CDR2 reads YYDKDF (reference sequence). Deletions cut 8 bases from V and 8 bases from J, with 24 bases between. The CDR3 DNA reads as TGTGCCACCGTAGAGGGATCCTCCCCAAAGCGGGAAAAACTGTTTTTT. This gives the protein CATVEGSSPKREKLFF.

V gene TRBV19 combines with J gene TRBJ2-1; D is possibly TRBD1 (6 bases). The CDR3 extends over 13 amino acids. V was shortened by 4 bases and J by 7 bases, with 11 bases between the two germline ends. Germline V gene lookup returns CDR1 LNHDA and CDR2 SQIVND (reference sequence). Here the CDR3 reads CASSNGQWNEQFF. The DNA of the CDR3 is TGTGCCAGTAGTAACGGACAGTGGAATGAGCAGTTCTTC. Variable domain in full (rest from reference TRBV19 and TRBJ2-1): DGGITQSPKYLFRKEGQNVTLSCEQNLNHDAMYWYRQDPGQGLRLIYYSQIVNDFQKGDIAEGYSVSREKKESFPLTVTSAQKNPTAFYLCASSNGQWNEQFFGPGTRLTVL.

The chain employs TRBV11-2 and TRBJ2-2, with D perhaps TRBD2 (5 bases). Germline CDR1 is SGHAT and CDR2 is FQNNGV. CDR3 length: 15 amino acids. V lost 1 base, J lost 3 bases, and 9 bases lay in between. The CDR3, as DNA: TGTGCCAGCAGCTTAGTAATCGGGGACACCGGGGAGCTGTTTTTT. Translated: CASSLVIGDTGELFF. Complete variable domain (other parts from reference TRBV11-2 and TRBJ2-2): EAGVAQSPRYKIIEKRQSVAFWCNPISGHATLYWYQQILGQGPKLLIQFQNNGVVDDSQLPKDRFSAERLKGVDSTLKIQPAKLEDSAVYLCASSLVIGDTGELFFGEGSRLTVL.